The 29 T cell receptor beta chains in this list originate from one sample, sequenced in a study of blood T cell repertoires in COVID-19. Method: immunoSEQ multiplex PCR; TCRdb's copy keeps in-frame clones and lacks some. The sample carries more than 150,000 clones, roughly 79% recorded once. Sequencing was done on a sample of peripheral blood. All receptors derive from a woman older than 75 with COVID-19, enrolled during active disease.

The gene calls are TRBV28 and TRBJ1-2; TRBD1 agrees at 9 bases. V gave up 6 bases and J gave up 7 bases; unmatched junction bases: 12. The CDR3 is made up of 15 amino acids. Germline values: CDR1 MDHEN, CDR2 SYDVKM. CDR3 in DNA: TGTGCCAGCAGCCTACGCCACAGGGGGCGAAGTGGCTACACCTTC. It yields the protein CASSLRHRGRSGYTF.

This clone was picked up one time. The CDR3 coding sequence is TGTGCCAGTAGGAGGGACAGGGTGGGCACTGAAGCTTTCTTT. It specifies CASRRDRVGTEAFF. V and J are TRBV19 and TRBJ1-1; TRBD1 agrees at 9 bases. The CDR3 extends over 14 amino acids. Trimming removed 6 bases from V and 4 bases from J; junction bases left unmatched: 6. Germline values: CDR1 LNHDA, CDR2 SQIVND (reference sequence).

CDR3 sequence reads: CASSPQAGGMAEAFF. The CDR3 coding sequence is TGTGCCAGCTCACCACAGGCAGGGGGAATGGCTGAAGCTTTCTTT. This sequence joins TRBV18 and TRBJ1-1, with 7 bases aligning to TRBD1. CDR1 is KGHSH and CDR2 is LQKENI in the germline V gene. The CDR3 is made up of 15 amino acids. Trimming removed 1 base from V and 6 bases from J; junction bases left unmatched: 8.

This clone appeared a few times. The chain is built from TRBV7-2 and TRBJ2-7; 10 nucleotides match TRBD1. This CDR3 is 16 amino acids long. Germline V CDR1 and CDR2: SGHTA, FQGNSA. J gave up 4 bases and V 5 bases, and 11 bases lay outside the gene matches. CDR3 protein: CASSENPGQGFYEQYF. In DNA, the CDR3 is TGTGCCAGCAGCGAAAACCCGGGACAGGGGTTTTACGAGCAGTACTTC. Using reference TRBV7-2 and TRBJ2-7 for the parts outside the CDR3, the full variable domain is GAGVSQSPSNKVTEKGKDVELRCDPISGHTALYWYRQSLGQGLEFLIYFQGNSAPDKSGLPSDRFSAERTGGSVSTLTIQRTQQEDSAVYLCASSENPGQGFYEQYFGPGTRLTVT.

This clone was picked up one time. The chain recombines TRBV5-8 with TRBJ1-2; D might be TRBD1 (5 bases). This CDR3 contains 15 residues. From germline, CDR1 is SGHTS and CDR2 YDEGEE. With 2 bases removed from V and 3 bases from J, the gap between germline ends came to 14 bases. CDR3 protein: CASSFRGRVDYGYTF. CDR3 sequence (DNA): TGTGCCAGCAGCTTTCGGGGGAGGGTGGACTATGGCTACACCTTC.

The CDR3 protein is CASSFSPPRSRGNTEAFF. Written as DNA, the CDR3 is TGTGCCAGCAGTTTCTCCCCCCCACGTTCCCGAGGGAACACTGAAGCTTTCTTT. The chain links TRBV6-2 or TRBV6-3 to TRBJ1-1; no definite D call. The CDR3 consists of 18 residues. V was shortened by 4 bases and J by 1 base, with 22 bases between the two germline ends. In germline, CDR1 is MNHEY, CDR2 SVGEGT.

This chain connects TRBV19 to TRBJ2-7; 7 bases agree with TRBD1. Germline V gene data show CDR1 as LNHDA and CDR2 as SQIVND (reference sequence). The CDR3 has 12 residues. V shed 6 bases, J shed 2 bases, and the junction held 1 base outside the gene matches. CDR3: CASSQGAYEQYF. For the CDR3, the DNA is TGTGCCAGTAGCCAGGGGGCCTACGAGCAGTACTTC.

The V and J genes are TRBV7-2 and TRBJ1-2; D unresolved. V was shortened by 1 base and J by 2 bases, with 5 bases between the two germline ends. CDR3 length: 13 amino acids. CDR1 is SGHTA and CDR2 is FQGNSA in the germline V gene. CDR3 DNA: TGTGCCAGCAGCTTAGTAGAAAACTATGGCTACACCTTC. Translation gives CASSLVENYGYTF.

This sequence joins TRBV29-1 and TRBJ2-3, with TRBD2 as a possible D gene (5 bases). Germline V gene data show CDR1 as SQVTM and CDR2 as ANQGSEA. This CDR3 has 14 amino acids. V was cut by 6 bases and J by 1 base, with 14 bases left in between. CDR3 bases: TGCAGCGTGAAAAGCGGATACGGCACAGATACGCAGTATTTT. Its protein is CSVKSGYGTDTQYF.

This sequence joins TRBV11-1 and TRBJ1-2; 8 nucleotides line up with TRBD1. The germline CDR1 and CDR2 sequences are SGHAT and FQDESV (reference sequence). CDR3 size: 15 residues. V was pared by 2 bases and J by 4 bases, with 6 bases of the junction left unmatched. The CDR3 reads CASSLFQGATYGYTF. Written as DNA, the CDR3 is TGTGCCAGCAGCTTATTCCAGGGGGCGACCTATGGCTACACCTTC.

This chain connects TRBV27 to TRBJ2-4, with 7 bases that match TRBD1. Germline values: CDR1 MNHEY, CDR2 SMNVEV (reference sequence). The CDR3 totals 17 residues. V was pared by 3 bases and J by 4 bases, with 12 bases of the junction left unmatched. The CDR3 coding sequence is TGTGCCAGCAGTTTCCCCCAACAGGGGACGTCGAAAAACATTCAGTACTTC. It translates to CASSFPQQGTSKNIQYF.

The V call is TRBV10-3, the J call TRBJ1-1, with 9 bases lining up with TRBD1. Losses at the gene ends were 6 bases for V and 1 base for J; bases not matched to a gene: 6. The germline CDR1 and CDR2 sequences are ENHRY and SYGVKD. The CDR3 is 15 amino acids. DNA of the CDR3: TGTGCCATCAGGGGACAGGGTATCGGGAACACTGAAGCTTTCTTT. This translates into CAIRGQGIGNTEAFF.

This clone has more than one count but fewer than ten. This chain uses TRBV29-1 with TRBJ2-1, with TRBD1 identical over 9 bases. The CDR3 is made up of 14 amino acids. Germline V lookup: CDR1 SQVTM, CDR2 ANQGSEA. With 3 bases clipped from V and 6 bases from J, the junction kept 6 bases outside the gene matches. The chain's CDR3 is CSVDPGQGGNEQFF. In DNA form, the CDR3 reads TGCAGCGTTGACCCGGGACAGGGCGGCAATGAGCAGTTCTTC.

This clone was detected once. The chain recombines TRBV9 with TRBJ1-3; weak D call: TRBD1 (6 bases). Germline V gene sequence: CDR1 SGDLS, CDR2 YYNGEE. The CDR3 is made up of 14 amino acids. The V end was cut by 3 bases, the J end by 2 bases, with 9 bases between. The CDR3 loop is CASSAGVTGNTIYF. For the CDR3, the DNA is TGTGCCAGCAGCGCAGGGGTAACTGGAAACACCATATATTTT.

The chain recombines TRBV20-1 with TRBJ1-5; no clear D gene. The V end was cut by 3 bases, the J end by 11 bases, with 17 bases between. The CDR3 loop spans 13 amino acids. Per the germline V gene, CDR1 is DFQATT and CDR2 is SNEGSKA (reference sequence). CDR3: CSASDRDYRAQHF. The CDR3 DNA reads TGCAGTGCTAGTGATAGAGATTATCGGGCCCAGCATTTT.

J is TRBJ1-2 and V is TRBV2, with TRBD1 identical over 7 bases. CDR1 is SNHLY, CDR2 FYNNEI, per germline. Trimming removed 5 bases from V and 0 bases from J; junction bases left unmatched: 9. The CDR3 contains 16 residues. The CDR3 is CASSKVDRASNYGYTF. In DNA, the CDR3 is TGTGCCAGCAGTAAAGTAGACAGGGCTTCTAACTATGGCTACACCTTC.

CDR3 coding DNA: TGTGCCAGCAGTCTACCGACAGCCGACAACTATGGCTACACCTTC. It translates to CASSLPTADNYGYTF. The chain links TRBV28 to TRBJ1-2; D might be TRBD1 (5 bases). The germline gives CDR1 MDHEN, CDR2 SYDVKM. This CDR3 is built from 15 residues. The ends were cut back, 5 bases at V and 2 bases at J, with 15 bases in the middle.

This sequence joins TRBV28 and TRBJ2-5, with D possibly TRBD2 on 6 matching bases. In germline, CDR1 is MDHEN, CDR2 SYDVKM. V lost 6 bases and J 0 bases, leaving 32 bases between the germline ends. The CDR3 has 21 amino acids. The CDR3 here is CASRTRGRGWRGAKYQETQYF. DNA of the CDR3: TGTGCCAGCAGAACCCGAGGTCGGGGGTGGCGCGGGGCAAAGTACCAAGAGACCCAGTACTTC.

The V gene is TRBV4-3, the J gene TRBJ1-2, with D maybe TRBD1 (6 bases). Looked up from germline, CDR1 is LGHNA and CDR2 is YSLEER. V lost 0 bases and J lost 6, with 17 bases in between. The CDR3 is made up of 16 amino acids. The CDR3 DNA is TGCGCCAGCAGCCAAGATCCCACAGGGTGGGTGGATGGCTACACCTTC. Protein product: CASSQDPTGWVDGYTF.

The rearrangement joins TRBV29-1 to TRBJ2-1; maybe TRBD2 (6 bases). This CDR3 is 15 amino acids long. The V gene's germline CDR1 is SQVTM and CDR2 ANQGSEA. Trimming removed 4 bases from V and 3 bases from J, with 16 bases in between. CDR3 loop: CSVGGRGGYYNEQFF. CDR3 nucleotide sequence: TGCAGCGTTGGAGGGCGGGGAGGATACTACAATGAGCAGTTCTTC.

The CDR3 coding sequence is TGTGCCATCTCCGGACTAGCGGGAGACCACTCGGAGGCAGATACGCAGTATTTT. It encodes CAISGLAGDHSEADTQYF. This chain joins TRBV10-3 and TRBJ2-3; 13 nucleotides align to TRBD2. V was clipped by 8 bases and J by 4 bases; unmatched bases: 15. Germline V gene data show CDR1 as ENHRY and CDR2 as SYGVKD. This CDR3 has 18 amino acids.

This chain uses TRBV18 with TRBJ1-4; TRBD1 might be the D (6 bases). Germline CDR1 KGHSH, CDR2 LQKENI. This CDR3 spans 16 amino acids. V shed 4 bases and J shed 1 base, with 13 bases lying between them. The CDR3 region is CASSLNRVRTNEKLFF. The CDR3 nucleotides read TGTGCCAGCTCACTGAACAGGGTACGAACTAATGAAAAACTGTTTTTT.

The chain couples TRBV11-3 to TRBJ2-5; 11 bases line up with TRBD1. The CDR3 covers 15 residues. The V and J ends lost 5 bases and 1 base, in that order; junction bases with no gene match: 3. The germline V gene has CDR1 SGHNT and CDR2 YENEEA. CDR3 amino acids: CASSRGQGVQETQYF. DNA of the CDR3: TGTGCCAGCAGCAGGGGACAGGGGGTCCAAGAGACCCAGTACTTC.

This chain connects TRBV18 to TRBJ1-5; D not resolved. The CDR3 extends over 15 amino acids. Per the germline V gene, CDR1 is KGHSH and CDR2 is LQKENI. V was cut by 2 bases and J by 0 bases, with 8 bases left in between. CDR3 sequence: CASSPNGDSNQPQHF. The CDR3, as DNA: TGTGCCAGCTCACCAAACGGGGATAGCAATCAGCCCCAGCATTTT.

The V gene is TRBV6-5, the J gene TRBJ1-5; 8 bases fit TRBD1. Germline CDR1 reads MNHEY; CDR2 reads SVGAGI. Germline trimming cut 7 bases from V and 9 bases from J; bases unmatched to any gene: 14. This CDR3 is built from 15 residues. CDR3 sequence (DNA): TGTGCCAGCAAACTCAACAGACAGGGGCCCTGGCCCCAGCATTTT. This gives the protein CASKLNRQGPWPQHF.

V usage is TRBV10-3 and J usage is TRBJ1-4; D is unclear. Trimming left V 0 bases short and J 5 bases short, with 7 bases between. This CDR3 has 14 amino acids. Germline V lookup: CDR1 ENHRY, CDR2 SYGVKD. CDR3 residues: CAISESGTNEKLFF. The CDR3 DNA is TGTGCCATCAGTGAGTCTGGCACCAATGAAAAACTGTTTTTT.

This clone showed up just a few times. The rearrangement uses TRBV10-1 and TRBJ2-7; 10 bases align to TRBD1. V gave up 6 bases and J gave up 6 bases; unmatched junction bases: 8. Germline CDR1 reads WNHNN; CDR2 reads SYGVQD (reference sequence). The CDR3 covers 14 residues. The CDR3 sequence is CASSPGQGHIEQYF. In nucleotides, the CDR3 is TGCGCCAGCAGCCCGGGACAGGGGCACATCGAGCAGTACTTC.

The chain is built from TRBV5-1 and TRBJ2-3, with a weak D call TRBD1 (6 bases). CDR3 length: 15 amino acids. CDR1 and CDR2 from the germline V gene are SGHRS and YFSETQ. V was cut by 0 bases and J by 0 bases, with 8 bases left in between. The CDR3 is CASSLGDTSTDTQYF. Written as DNA, the CDR3 is TGCGCCAGCAGCTTGGGGGACACGAGCACAGATACGCAGTATTTT.

The rearrangement joins TRBV14 to TRBJ2-1, with 12 bases matching TRBD2. V lost 4 bases to trimming and J lost 6 bases; unmatched junction nucleotides: 4. This CDR3 contains 15 residues. Germline V gives CDR1 SGHDN, CDR2 FVKESK. CDR3 DNA: TGTGCCAGCAGCCTTGGACTAGCGGGGTTCAATGAGCAGTTCTTC. Protein product: CASSLGLAGFNEQFF.